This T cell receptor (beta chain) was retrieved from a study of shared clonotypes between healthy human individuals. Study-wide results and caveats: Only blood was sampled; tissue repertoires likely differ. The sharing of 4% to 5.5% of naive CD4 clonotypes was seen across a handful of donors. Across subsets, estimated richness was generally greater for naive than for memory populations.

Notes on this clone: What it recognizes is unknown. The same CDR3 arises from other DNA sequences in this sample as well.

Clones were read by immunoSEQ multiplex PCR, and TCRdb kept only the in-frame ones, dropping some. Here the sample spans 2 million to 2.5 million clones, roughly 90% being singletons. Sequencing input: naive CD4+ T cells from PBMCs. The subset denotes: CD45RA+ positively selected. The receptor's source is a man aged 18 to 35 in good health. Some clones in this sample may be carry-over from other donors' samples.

The CDR3 nucleotides are TGTGCCAGCAGTTTGGTGAGCTCTGGGGCCAACGTCCTGACTTTC. Amino acids: CASSLVSSGANVLTF. The gene calls are TRBV27 and TRBJ2-6, with D unresolved. Looked up from germline, CDR1 is MNHEY and CDR2 is SMNVEV (reference sequence). V shed 3 bases and J shed 0 bases, with 6 bases lying between them. The CDR3 is 15 amino acids.